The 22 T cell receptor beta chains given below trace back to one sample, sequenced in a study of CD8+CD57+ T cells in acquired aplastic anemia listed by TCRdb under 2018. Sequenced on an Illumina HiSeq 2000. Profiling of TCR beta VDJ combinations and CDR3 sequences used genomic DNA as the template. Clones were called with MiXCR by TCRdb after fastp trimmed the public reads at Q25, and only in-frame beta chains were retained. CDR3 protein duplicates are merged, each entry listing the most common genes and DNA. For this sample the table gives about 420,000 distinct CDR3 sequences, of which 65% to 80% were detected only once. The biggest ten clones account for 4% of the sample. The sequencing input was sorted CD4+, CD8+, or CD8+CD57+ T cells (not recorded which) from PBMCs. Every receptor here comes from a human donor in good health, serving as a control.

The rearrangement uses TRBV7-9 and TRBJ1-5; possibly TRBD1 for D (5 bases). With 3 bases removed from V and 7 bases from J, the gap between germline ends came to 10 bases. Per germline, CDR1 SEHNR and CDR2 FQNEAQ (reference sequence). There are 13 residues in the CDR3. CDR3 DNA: TGTGCCAGCAGCTTGGGGCTGGGACAGCCCCAGCATTTT. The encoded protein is CASSLGLGQPQHF.

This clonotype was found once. This chain's CDR3 is CASVFTMGFREKLFF. The CDR3 coding sequence is TGTGCCAGCGTCTTCACTATGGGGTTCCGTGAAAAACTGTTTTTT. The chain recombines TRBV2 with TRBJ1-4; D gene ambiguous. V was pared by 8 bases and J by 7 bases, with 20 bases between. CDR1 is SNHLY and CDR2 is FYNNEI in the germline V gene. CDR3 length: 15 amino acids.

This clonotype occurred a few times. The CDR3, as DNA: TGTGCCAGCAGTCCGGGACAGGGGAGGAATGAGCAGTTCTTC. Its translation: CASSPGQGRNEQFF. The rearrangement joins TRBV6-2 or TRBV6-3 to TRBJ2-1; 10 nucleotides align to TRBD1. This CDR3 contains 14 residues. V was clipped by 5 bases and J by 7 bases; unmatched bases: 5. Germline V gene data show CDR1 as MNHEY and CDR2 as SVGEGT.

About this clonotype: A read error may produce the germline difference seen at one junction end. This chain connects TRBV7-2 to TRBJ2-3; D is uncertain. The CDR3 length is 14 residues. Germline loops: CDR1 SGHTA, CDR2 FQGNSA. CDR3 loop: CASSLTLPHDNTQF. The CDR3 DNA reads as TGTGCCAGCAGCCTAACACTACCGCACGATAATACGCAGTTT.

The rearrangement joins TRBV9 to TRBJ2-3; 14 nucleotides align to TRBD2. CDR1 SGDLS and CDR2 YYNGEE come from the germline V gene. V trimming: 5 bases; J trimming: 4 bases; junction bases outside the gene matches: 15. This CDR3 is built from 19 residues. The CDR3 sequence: CASSSSGRTSGGLADTQYF. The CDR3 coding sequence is TGTGCCAGCAGTTCAAGCGGCAGGACTAGCGGGGGGCTTGCAGATACGCAGTATTTT.

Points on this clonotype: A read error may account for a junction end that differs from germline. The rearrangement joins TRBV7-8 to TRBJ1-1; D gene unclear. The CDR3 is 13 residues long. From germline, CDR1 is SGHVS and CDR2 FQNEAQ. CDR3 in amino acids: CASSLPVGYEEYF. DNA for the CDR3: TGTGCCAGCAGCTTACCGGTGGGCTACGAGGAGTACTTC. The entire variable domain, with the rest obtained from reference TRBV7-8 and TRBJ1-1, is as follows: GAGVSQSPRYKVAKRGQDVALRCDPISGHVSLFWYQQALGQGPEFLTYFQNEAQLDKSGLPSDRFFAERPEGSVSTLKIQRTQQEDSAVYLCASSLPVGYEEYFGQGTRLTVV.

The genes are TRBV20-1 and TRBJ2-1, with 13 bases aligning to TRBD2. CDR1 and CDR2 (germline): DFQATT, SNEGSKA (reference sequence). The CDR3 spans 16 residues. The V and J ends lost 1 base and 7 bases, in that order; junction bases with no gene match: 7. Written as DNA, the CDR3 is TGCAGTGCTAGAGCCACTAGCGGGGGGGCTGGGAATGAGCAGTTCTTC. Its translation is CSARATSGGAGNEQFF.

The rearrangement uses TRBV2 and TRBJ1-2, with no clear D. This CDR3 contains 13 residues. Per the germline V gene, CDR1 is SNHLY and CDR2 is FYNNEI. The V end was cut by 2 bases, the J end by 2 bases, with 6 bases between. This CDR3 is CASSEHRNYGYTF. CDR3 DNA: TGTGCCAGCAGTGAACACCGAAACTATGGCTACACCTTC.

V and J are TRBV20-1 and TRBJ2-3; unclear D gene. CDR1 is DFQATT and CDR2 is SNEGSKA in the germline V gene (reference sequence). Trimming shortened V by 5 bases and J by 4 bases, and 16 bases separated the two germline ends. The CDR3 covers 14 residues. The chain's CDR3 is CSADLDGSSDTQYF. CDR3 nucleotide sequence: TGCAGTGCTGACTTGGACGGTTCGTCAGATACGCAGTATTTT.

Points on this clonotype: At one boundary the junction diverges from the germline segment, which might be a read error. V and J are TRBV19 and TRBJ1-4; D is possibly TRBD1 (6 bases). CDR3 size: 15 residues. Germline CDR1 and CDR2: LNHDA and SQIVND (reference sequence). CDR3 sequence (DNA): TGTGCCAGTAGCGGTGCCGGTACGGGGGCTGAAAACCTGTTTTTT. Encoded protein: CASSGAGTGAENLFF.

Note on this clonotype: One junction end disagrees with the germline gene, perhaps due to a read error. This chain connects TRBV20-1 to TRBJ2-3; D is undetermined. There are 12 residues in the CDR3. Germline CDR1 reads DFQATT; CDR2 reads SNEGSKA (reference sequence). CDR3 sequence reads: CSPRARQDGEYF. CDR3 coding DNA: TGCAGTCCTAGAGCGCGCCAAGATGGGGAGTATTTT.

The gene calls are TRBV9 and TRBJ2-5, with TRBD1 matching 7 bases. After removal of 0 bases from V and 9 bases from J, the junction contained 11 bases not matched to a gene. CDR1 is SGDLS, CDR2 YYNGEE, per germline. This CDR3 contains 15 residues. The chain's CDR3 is CASSVGQGGDSPQYF. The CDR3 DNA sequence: TGTGCCAGCAGCGTAGGACAGGGCGGAGATTCACCCCAGTACTTC.

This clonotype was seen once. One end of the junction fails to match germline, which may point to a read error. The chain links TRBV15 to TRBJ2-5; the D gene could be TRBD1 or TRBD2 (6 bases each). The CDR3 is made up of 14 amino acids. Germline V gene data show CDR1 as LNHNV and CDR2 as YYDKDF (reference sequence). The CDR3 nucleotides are TGTGCCAGCAGCTTAGGGGGGTCAAAAGAGGGCCAGTCCTTC. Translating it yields CASSLGGSKEGQSF.

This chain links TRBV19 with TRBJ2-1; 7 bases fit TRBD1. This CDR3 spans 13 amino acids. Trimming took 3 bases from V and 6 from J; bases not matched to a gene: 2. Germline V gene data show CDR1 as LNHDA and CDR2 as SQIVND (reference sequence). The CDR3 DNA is TGTGCCAGTAGTATGAGGGGGCCCAATGAGCAGTTCTTC. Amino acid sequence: CASSMRGPNEQFF.

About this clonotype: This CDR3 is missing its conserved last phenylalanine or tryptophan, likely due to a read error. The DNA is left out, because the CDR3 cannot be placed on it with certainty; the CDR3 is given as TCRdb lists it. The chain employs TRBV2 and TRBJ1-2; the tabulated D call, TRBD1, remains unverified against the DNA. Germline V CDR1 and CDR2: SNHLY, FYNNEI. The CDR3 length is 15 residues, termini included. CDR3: CASSEEGAGEQYFGP.

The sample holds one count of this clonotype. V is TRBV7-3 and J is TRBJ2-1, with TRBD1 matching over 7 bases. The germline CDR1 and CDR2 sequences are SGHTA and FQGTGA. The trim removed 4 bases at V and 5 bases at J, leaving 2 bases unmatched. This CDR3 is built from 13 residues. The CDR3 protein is CASSSGQHNEQFF. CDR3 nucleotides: TGTGCCAGCAGCTCGGGACAGCACAATGAGCAGTTCTTC.

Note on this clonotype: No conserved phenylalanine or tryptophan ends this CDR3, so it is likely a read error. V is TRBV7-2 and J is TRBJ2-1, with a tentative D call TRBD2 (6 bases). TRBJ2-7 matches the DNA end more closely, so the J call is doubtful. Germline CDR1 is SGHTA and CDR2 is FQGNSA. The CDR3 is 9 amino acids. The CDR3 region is CASGGEQYL. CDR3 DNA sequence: TGTGCCAGTGGGGGGGAGCAGTACTTG.

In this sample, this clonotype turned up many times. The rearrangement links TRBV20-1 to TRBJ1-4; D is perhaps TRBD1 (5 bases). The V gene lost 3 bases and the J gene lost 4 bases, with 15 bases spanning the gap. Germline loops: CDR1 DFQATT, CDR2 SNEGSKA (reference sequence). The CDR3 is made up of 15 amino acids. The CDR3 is CSASAKGIGNEKLFF. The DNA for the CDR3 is TGCAGTGCTAGTGCTAAGGGGATCGGTAATGAAAAACTGTTTTTT.

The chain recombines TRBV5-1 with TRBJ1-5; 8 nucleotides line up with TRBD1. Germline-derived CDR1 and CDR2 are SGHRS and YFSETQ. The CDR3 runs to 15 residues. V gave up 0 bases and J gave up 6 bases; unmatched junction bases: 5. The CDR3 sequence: CASSLEGQGTQPQHF. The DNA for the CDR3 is TGCGCCAGCAGCTTGGAAGGACAGGGCACTCAGCCCCAGCATTTT.

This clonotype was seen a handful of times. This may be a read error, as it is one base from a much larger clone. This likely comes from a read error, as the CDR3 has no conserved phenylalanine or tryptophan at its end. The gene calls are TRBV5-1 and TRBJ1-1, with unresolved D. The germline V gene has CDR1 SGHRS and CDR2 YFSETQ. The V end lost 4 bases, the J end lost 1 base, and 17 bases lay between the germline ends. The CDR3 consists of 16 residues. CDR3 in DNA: TGCGCCAGCAGCCTCTATGGCAGCTCCCCGAACACTGAAGCTTTCTCT. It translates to CASSLYGSSPNTEAFS.

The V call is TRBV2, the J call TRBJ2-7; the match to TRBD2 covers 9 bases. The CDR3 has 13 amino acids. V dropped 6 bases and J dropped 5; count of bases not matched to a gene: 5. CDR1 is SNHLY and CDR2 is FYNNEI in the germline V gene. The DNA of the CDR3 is TGTGCCAGCAGCCTAGCGGGGCAAAACGAGCAGTACTTC. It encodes CASSLAGQNEQYF.

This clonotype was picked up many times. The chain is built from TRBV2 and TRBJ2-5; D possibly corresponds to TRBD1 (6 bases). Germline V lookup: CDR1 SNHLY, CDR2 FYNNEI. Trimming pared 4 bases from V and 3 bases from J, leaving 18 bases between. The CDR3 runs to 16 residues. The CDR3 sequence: CASSGLVGAGKETQYF. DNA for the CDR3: TGTGCCAGCAGTGGACTCGTGGGGGCCGGTAAAGAGACCCAGTACTTC. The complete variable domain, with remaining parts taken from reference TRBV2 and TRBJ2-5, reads EPEVTQTPSHQVTQMGQEVILRCVPISNHLYFYWYRQILGQKVEFLVSFYNNEISEKSEIFDDQFSVERPDGSNFTLKIRSTKLEDSAMYFCASSGLVGAGKETQYFGPGTRLLVL.